A selection of T cell receptor beta chains follows, all from one sample in a study of blood T cell repertoires in COVID-19. Data came from immunoSEQ multiplex PCR; TCRdb stores just in-frame clones and leaves some out. This sample has about 150,000 clones, with 75% to 90% found just once. The sequenced sample was PBMCs or T cells enriched from blood (not recorded which). Receptors were obtained from a man aged 50 to 59 who had recovered from COVID-19. The CDR3 runs from the conserved cysteine through the conserved F or W. The D gene is left open where the match is weak. For some rows the clone size is stated as once, few or many, or as a class when expanded; others skip it.

clone size: few
CDR3 length: 16
J gene: TRBJ2-1
D gene: .
V gene: TRBV23-1
CDR3 protein: CASSQSAEAKDNEQFF
CDR3 DNA: TGCGCCAGCAGTCAATCGGCCGAGGCAAAGGACAATGAGCAGTTCTTC

clone size: .
CDR3 length: 17
J gene: TRBJ1-2
D gene: TRBD1
V gene: TRBV11-2
CDR3 protein: CASSLVPTGTGGSGYTF
CDR3 DNA: TGTGCCAGCAGCTTAGTCCCAACCGGGACAGGGGGCTCTGGCTACACCTTC

clone size: .
CDR3 length: 14
J gene: TRBJ1-1
D gene: TRBD1
V gene: TRBV7-2
CDR3 protein: CASVLTGLNTEAFF
CDR3 DNA: TGTGCCAGCGTCCTGACAGGGCTGAACACTGAAGCTTTCTTT

clone size: .
CDR3 length: 15
J gene: TRBJ1-1
D gene: TRBD1
V gene: TRBV3-1/TRBV3-2
CDR3 protein: CASSRGGTANTEAFF
CDR3 DNA: TGTGCCAGCAGCCGGGGTGGGACAGCGAACACTGAAGCTTTCTTT

clone size: .
CDR3 length: 13
J gene: TRBJ1-1
D gene: .
V gene: TRBV28
CDR3 protein: CASTRDTNTEAFF
CDR3 DNA: TGTGCCAGCACCCGAGACACCAACACTGAAGCTTTCTTT

clone size: .
CDR3 length: 13
J gene: TRBJ2-3
D gene: TRBD2
V gene: TRBV24-1
CDR3 protein: CATGTSAVGTQYF
CDR3 DNA: TGTGCCACCGGGACTAGCGCTGTTGGTACGCAGTATTTT

clone size: .
CDR3 length: 14
J gene: TRBJ1-2
D gene: TRBD1
V gene: TRBV28
CDR3 protein: CASSLMTGGYGYTF
CDR3 DNA: TGTGCCAGCAGTTTAATGACAGGGGGATATGGCTACACCTTC

clone size: .
CDR3 length: 16
J gene: TRBJ1-5
D gene: TRBD1
V gene: TRBV4-2
CDR3 protein: CASSHGQGVSNQPQHF
CDR3 DNA: TGTGCCAGCAGCCACGGACAGGGGGTTAGCAATCAGCCCCAGCATTTT

clone size: .
CDR3 length: 16
J gene: TRBJ2-3
D gene: TRBD2
V gene: TRBV6-2/TRBV6-3
CDR3 protein: CASSYSRLAGRDTQYF
CDR3 DNA: TGTGCCAGCAGTTACTCTCGTCTAGCGGGAAGAGATACGCAGTATTTT

clone size: .
CDR3 length: 12
J gene: TRBJ1-2
D gene: TRBD1
V gene: TRBV2
CDR3 protein: CARGDSFYGYTF
CDR3 DNA: TGTGCCAGGGGGGACAGTTTCTATGGCTACACCTTC

clone size: few
CDR3 length: 15
J gene: TRBJ1-2
D gene: TRBD1
V gene: TRBV28
CDR3 protein: CASSLSTTGVYGYTF
CDR3 DNA: TGTGCCAGCAGTCTATCCACCACAGGGGTCTATGGCTACACCTTC

clone size: .
CDR3 length: 18
J gene: TRBJ1-2
D gene: .
V gene: TRBV2
CDR3 protein: CASSDVMTWGGPYYGYTF
CDR3 DNA: TGTGCCAGCAGTGATGTTATGACTTGGGGGGGGCCGTACTATGGCTACACCTTC

clone size: .
CDR3 length: 14
J gene: TRBJ1-4
D gene: TRBD1
V gene: TRBV30
CDR3 protein: CAWSSGTGSEKLFF
CDR3 DNA: TGTGCCTGGAGTTCTGGGACAGGGAGTGAAAAACTGTTTTTT

clone size: .
CDR3 length: 14
J gene: TRBJ2-1
D gene: .
V gene: TRBV5-1
CDR3 protein: CASSLRGPGDEQFF
CDR3 DNA: TGCGCCAGCAGCTTAAGGGGCCCTGGGGATGAGCAGTTCTTC

clone size: .
CDR3 length: 20
J gene: TRBJ1-1
D gene: TRBD1
V gene: TRBV4-3
CDR3 protein: CASSHTRLRDRERMNTEAFF
CDR3 DNA: TGCGCCAGCAGCCATACGCGACTCCGGGACAGGGAACGGATGAACACTGAAGCTTTCTTT

clone size: once
CDR3 length: 16
J gene: TRBJ1-6
D gene: TRBD1
V gene: TRBV9
CDR3 protein: CASSVRDTGVNSPLHF
CDR3 DNA: TGTGCCAGCAGCGTACGAGATACAGGGGTTAATTCACCCCTCCACTTT

clone size: few
CDR3 length: 19
J gene: TRBJ1-5
D gene: .
V gene: TRBV19
CDR3 protein: CASSISNFWGTLSNQPQHF
CDR3 DNA: TGTGCCAGTAGTATCAGTAATTTCTGGGGGACATTGAGCAATCAGCCCCAGCATTTT

clone size: .
CDR3 length: 16
J gene: TRBJ2-2
D gene: TRBD1
V gene: TRBV5-1
CDR3 protein: CASSKQGARGTGELFF
CDR3 DNA: TGCGCCAGCAGCAAACAGGGGGCGCGGGGCACCGGGGAGCTGTTTTTT

clone size: .
CDR3 length: 15
J gene: TRBJ2-2
D gene: .
V gene: TRBV21-1
CDR3 protein: CASSKTRSYTGELFF
CDR3 DNA: TGTGCCAGCAGCAAAACTAGGAGTTACACCGGGGAGCTGTTTTTT

clone size: .
CDR3 length: 16
J gene: TRBJ2-1
D gene: .
V gene: TRBV28
CDR3 protein: CASSLSSGSYYNEQFF
CDR3 DNA: TGTGCCAGCAGTTTATCCAGCGGGTCATACTACAATGAGCAGTTCTTC

clone size: .
CDR3 length: 15
J gene: TRBJ2-1
D gene: TRBD2
V gene: TRBV6-5
CDR3 protein: CASSPEREYYNEQFF
CDR3 DNA: TGTGCCAGCAGTCCCGAGCGGGAGTACTACAATGAGCAGTTCTTC

clone size: .
CDR3 length: 16
J gene: TRBJ1-5
D gene: .
V gene: TRBV3-1/TRBV3-2
CDR3 protein: CASTTGGVTGNQPQHF
CDR3 DNA: TGTGCCAGCACCACGGGTGGCGTAACGGGCAATCAGCCCCAGCATTTT

clone size: .
CDR3 length: 16
J gene: TRBJ1-2
D gene: .
V gene: TRBV7-2
CDR3 protein: CASSLYYPQRQVGYTF
CDR3 DNA: TGTGCCAGCAGCCTTTACTACCCACAAAGACAGGTCGGCTACACCTTC

clone size: .
CDR3 length: 14
J gene: TRBJ2-7
D gene: .
V gene: TRBV5-1
CDR3 protein: CASSPGDSVREQYF
CDR3 DNA: TGCGCCAGCAGCCCGGGGGACAGCGTCCGTGAGCAGTACTTC

clone size: .
CDR3 length: 17
J gene: TRBJ1-5
D gene: TRBD1
V gene: TRBV28
CDR3 protein: CASRVAGTGAPNQPQHF
CDR3 DNA: TGTGCCAGCAGAGTGGCCGGGACAGGAGCTCCAAATCAGCCCCAGCATTTT

clone size: once
CDR3 length: 15
J gene: TRBJ1-1
D gene: TRBD1
V gene: TRBV15
CDR3 protein: CATSRDRQGAPEAFF
CDR3 DNA: TGTGCCACCAGCAGAGATCGGCAGGGGGCGCCTGAAGCTTTCTTT

clone size: .
CDR3 length: 13
J gene: TRBJ1-2
D gene: .
V gene: TRBV24-1
CDR3 protein: CATSDELDYGYTF
CDR3 DNA: TGTGCCACCAGTGATGAGTTAGATTATGGCTACACCTTC

clone size: .
CDR3 length: 13
J gene: TRBJ1-1
D gene: TRBD1
V gene: TRBV7-9
CDR3 protein: CASSLGDRGIAFF
CDR3 DNA: TGTGCCAGCAGCTTAGGGGACAGGGGGATTGCTTTCTTT

clone size: .
CDR3 length: 15
J gene: TRBJ2-3
D gene: .
V gene: TRBV28
CDR3 protein: CASIGQPRWWDTQYF
CDR3 DNA: TGTGCCAGCATCGGACAGCCGAGATGGTGGGATACGCAGTATTTT

clone size: .
CDR3 length: 16
J gene: TRBJ2-2
D gene: TRBD2
V gene: TRBV5-1
CDR3 protein: CASMRGTSDVLGELFF
CDR3 DNA: TGCGCCAGCATGAGGGGGACTAGCGACGTCCTCGGGGAGCTGTTTTTT

clone size: few
CDR3 length: 13
J gene: TRBJ1-1
D gene: .
V gene: TRBV5-8
CDR3 protein: CASSFGPNTEAFF
CDR3 DNA: TGTGCCAGCAGCTTTGGCCCGAACACTGAAGCTTTCTTT

clone size: .
CDR3 length: 15
J gene: TRBJ2-5
D gene: TRBD2
V gene: TRBV9
CDR3 protein: CASSAGLAGPETQYF
CDR3 DNA: TGTGCCAGCAGCGCGGGACTAGCGGGTCCAGAGACCCAGTACTTC

clone size: .
CDR3 length: 13
J gene: TRBJ1-4
D gene: TRBD1
V gene: TRBV29-1
CDR3 protein: CSVPGQGHEKLFF
CDR3 DNA: TGCAGCGTGCCGGGACAGGGCCACGAAAAACTGTTTTTT

clone size: few
CDR3 length: 14
J gene: TRBJ1-3
D gene: .
V gene: TRBV7-9
CDR3 protein: CASSPGSSGNTIYF
CDR3 DNA: TGTGCCAGCTCCCCTGGGAGTTCTGGAAACACCATATATTTT

clone size: .
CDR3 length: 14
J gene: TRBJ2-5
D gene: TRBD1
V gene: TRBV5-1
CDR3 protein: CASSHGTGEETQYF
CDR3 DNA: TGCGCCAGCAGCCACGGGACAGGGGAAGAGACCCAGTACTTC

clone size: .
CDR3 length: 15
J gene: TRBJ2-2
D gene: .
V gene: TRBV19
CDR3 protein: CASTEDTSNTGELFF
CDR3 DNA: TGTGCCAGTACAGAGGACACCTCGAACACCGGGGAGCTGTTTTTT

clone size: .
CDR3 length: 13
J gene: TRBJ1-1
D gene: .
V gene: TRBV9
CDR3 protein: CASSSGLNTEAFF
CDR3 DNA: TGTGCCAGCAGTTCAGGTCTGAACACTGAAGCTTTCTTT

clone size: few
CDR3 length: 15
J gene: TRBJ2-1
D gene: TRBD2
V gene: TRBV18
CDR3 protein: CASSPPSGRSNEQFF
CDR3 DNA: TGTGCCAGCTCACCTCCTAGCGGGAGGTCAAATGAGCAGTTCTTC

clone size: .
CDR3 length: 15
J gene: TRBJ2-1
D gene: .
V gene: TRBV29-1
CDR3 protein: CSVAPRLVATNEQFF
CDR3 DNA: TGCAGCGTTGCCCCTAGACTAGTTGCGACGAATGAGCAGTTCTTC

clone size: .
CDR3 length: 16
J gene: TRBJ2-5
D gene: TRBD2
V gene: TRBV9
CDR3 protein: CASSQVGLAAEETQYF
CDR3 DNA: TGTGCCAGCAGCCAAGTGGGACTAGCGGCCGAAGAGACCCAGTACTTC

clone size: .
CDR3 length: 15
J gene: TRBJ1-2
D gene: TRBD1
V gene: TRBV19
CDR3 protein: CASSIGSTGEHGYTF
CDR3 DNA: TGTGCCAGTAGTATAGGCTCGACAGGGGAGCATGGCTACACCTTC

clone size: .
CDR3 length: 16
J gene: TRBJ1-2
D gene: .
V gene: TRBV5-4
CDR3 protein: CASSESLRVDNYGYTF
CDR3 DNA: TGTGCCAGCAGTGAATCTCTGAGGGTAGATAACTATGGCTACACCTTC

clone size: .
CDR3 length: 15
J gene: TRBJ1-1
D gene: .
V gene: TRBV6-5
CDR3 protein: CASRVQGGGNTEAFF
CDR3 DNA: TGTGCCAGCAGGGTACAGGGTGGGGGAAACACTGAAGCTTTCTTT

clone size: .
CDR3 length: 19
J gene: TRBJ1-1
D gene: .
V gene: TRBV21-1
CDR3 protein: CASSHWGGRPYIMNTEAFF
CDR3 DNA: TGTGCCAGCAGCCATTGGGGGGGTCGCCCCTACATTATGAACACTGAAGCTTTCTTT

clone size: .
CDR3 length: 14
J gene: TRBJ2-3
D gene: TRBD2
V gene: TRBV2
CDR3 protein: CASSVSGGTDTQYF
CDR3 DNA: TGTGCCAGCAGTGTTAGCGGGGGAACAGATACGCAGTATTTT

clone size: .
CDR3 length: 16
J gene: TRBJ2-1
D gene: TRBD1
V gene: TRBV5-1
CDR3 protein: CASGLRDRGPGDEQFF
CDR3 DNA: TGCGCCAGCGGCTTACGAGACAGGGGGCCTGGAGATGAGCAGTTCTTC

clone size: .
CDR3 length: 13
J gene: TRBJ1-6
D gene: .
V gene: TRBV30
CDR3 protein: CAWSVGGNSPLHF
CDR3 DNA: TGTGCCTGGAGTGTTGGCGGGAATTCACCCCTCCACTTT

clone size: .
CDR3 length: 15
J gene: TRBJ2-1
D gene: TRBD2
V gene: TRBV28
CDR3 protein: CASKAGKVPYNEQFF
CDR3 DNA: TGTGCCAGCAAAGCGGGAAAGGTCCCCTACAATGAGCAGTTCTTC

clone size: .
CDR3 length: 15
J gene: TRBJ1-3
D gene: TRBD1
V gene: TRBV24-1
CDR3 protein: CATSEKTGDGNTIYF
CDR3 DNA: TGTGCCACCAGTGAAAAGACAGGGGACGGAAACACCATATATTTT

clone size: .
CDR3 length: 13
J gene: TRBJ1-3
D gene: .
V gene: TRBV30
CDR3 protein: CAWRAGAGNTIYF
CDR3 DNA: TGTGCCTGGAGGGCGGGGGCTGGAAACACCATATATTTT